The clone carrying this T cell receptor (beta chain) was counted ten times or more. TCRdb ran MiXCR on the 5' RACE reads and lists one entry per CDR3 protein. The table has about 110,000 distinct CDR3 sequences, 15% to 20% seen once. Between the trimmed V and J ends, which lost 4 bases and 1 base, there was a span of 7 bases. Germline V gene sequence: CDR1 SQVTM, CDR2 ANQGSEA. The CDR3 runs to 12 residues. This record comes from a study of T-cell memory formation after mild COVID-19. This TCR was sampled from a man aged 18-30 years who had mild COVID-19 (a few samples of this study predate the infection). Cell type and time point are not known. The chain links TRBV29-1 to TRBJ2-5, with unresolved D. The sequencing input was PBMCs or a T cell subset sorted from them (not recorded which). CDR3 bases: TGCAGCGTTGTGCCAGGCCAAGAGACCCAGTACTTC. This codes for CSVVPGQETQYF.